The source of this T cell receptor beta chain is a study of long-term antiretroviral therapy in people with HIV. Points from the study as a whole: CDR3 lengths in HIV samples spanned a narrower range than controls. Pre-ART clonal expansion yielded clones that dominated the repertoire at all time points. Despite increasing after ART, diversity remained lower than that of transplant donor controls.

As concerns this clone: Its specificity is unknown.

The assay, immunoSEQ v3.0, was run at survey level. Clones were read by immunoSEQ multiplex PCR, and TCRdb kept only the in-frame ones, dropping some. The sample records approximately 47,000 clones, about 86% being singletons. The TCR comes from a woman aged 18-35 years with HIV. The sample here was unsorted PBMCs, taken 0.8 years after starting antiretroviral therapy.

The chain's CDR3 is CASSGQGDFTDTQYF. CDR3 sequence (DNA): TGCGCCAGCTCTGGACAGGGGGATTTCACAGATACGCAGTATTTT. The chain has TRBV10-1 and TRBJ2-3, with TRBD1 matching over 10 bases. Germline V gene lookup returns CDR1 WNHNN and CDR2 SYGVQD (reference sequence). The V segment lost 8 bases and the J segment 2 bases; nucleotides outside the gene matches: 7. This CDR3 is built from 15 residues.